A single T cell receptor beta chain is shown here with its context. Its antigen is still unknown. The sample comes from a study of cytomegalovirus exposure and HLA in healthy donors. Study in general: Roughly 80 million unique TCRs from HLA-typed donors made up an early data release. Study results and caveats: The authors later found HLA-associated TCR beta chains more clonally expanded than equally common others. Cytomegalovirus association was listed for about 180 TCR beta chains. In vitro checks showed that a few CMV-associated chains really do target CMV antigens.

CDR1 MNHEY and CDR2 SMNVEV come from the germline V gene (reference sequence). V dropped 4 bases and J dropped 1; count of bases not matched to a gene: 1. The CDR3 runs to 14 residues. The primer mix had 60 Vbeta and 13 Jbeta primers. TCRdb's copy holds only in-frame clones and misses some; the assay was immunoSEQ multiplex PCR. This table holds fewer than 110,000 clones, roughly three quarters found once. The chain recombines TRBV27 with TRBJ1-2; 9 bases match TRBD1. The clonotype originates from a young man in good health and CMV-seronegative. The sample taken for sequencing was PBMCs. The CDR3 here is CASSYRGLNYGYTF. Here the CDR3 DNA reads TGTGCCAGCAGTTACAGGGGGCTTAACTATGGCTACACCTTC.